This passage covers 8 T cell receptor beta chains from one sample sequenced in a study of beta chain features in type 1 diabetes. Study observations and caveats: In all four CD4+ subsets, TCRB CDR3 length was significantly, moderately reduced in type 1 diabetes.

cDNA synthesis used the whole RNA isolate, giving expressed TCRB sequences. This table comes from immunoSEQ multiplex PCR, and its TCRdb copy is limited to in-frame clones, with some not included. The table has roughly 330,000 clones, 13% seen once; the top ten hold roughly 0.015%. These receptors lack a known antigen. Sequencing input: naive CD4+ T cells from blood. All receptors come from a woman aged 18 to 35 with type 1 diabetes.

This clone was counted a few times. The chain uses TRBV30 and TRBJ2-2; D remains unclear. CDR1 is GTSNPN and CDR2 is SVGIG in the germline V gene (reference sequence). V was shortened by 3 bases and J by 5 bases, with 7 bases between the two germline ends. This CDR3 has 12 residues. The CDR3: CAWRSVTGELFF. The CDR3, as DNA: TGTGCCTGGAGGAGTGTGACCGGGGAGCTGTTTTTT.

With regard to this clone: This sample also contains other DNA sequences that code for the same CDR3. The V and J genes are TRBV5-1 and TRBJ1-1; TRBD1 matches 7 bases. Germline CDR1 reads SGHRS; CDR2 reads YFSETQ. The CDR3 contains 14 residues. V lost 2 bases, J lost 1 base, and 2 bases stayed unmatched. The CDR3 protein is CASSLQGQNTEAFF. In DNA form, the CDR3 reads TGCGCCAGCAGCTTACAGGGGCAGAACACTGAAGCTTTCTTT.

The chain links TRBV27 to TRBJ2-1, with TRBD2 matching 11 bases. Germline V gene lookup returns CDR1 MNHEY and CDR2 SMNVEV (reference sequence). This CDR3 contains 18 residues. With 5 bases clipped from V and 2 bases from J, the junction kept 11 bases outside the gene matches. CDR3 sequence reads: CASSTHSGRAPPYNEQFF. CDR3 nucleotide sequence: TGTGCCAGCAGTACCCATAGCGGGAGGGCCCCGCCCTACAATGAGCAGTTCTTC.

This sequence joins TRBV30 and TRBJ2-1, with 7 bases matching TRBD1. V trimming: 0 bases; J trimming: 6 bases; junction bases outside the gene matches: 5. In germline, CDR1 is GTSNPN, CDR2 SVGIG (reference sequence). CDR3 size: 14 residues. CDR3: CAWSVPGQLNEQFF. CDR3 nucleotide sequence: TGTGCCTGGAGTGTACCGGGACAGCTCAATGAGCAGTTCTTC.

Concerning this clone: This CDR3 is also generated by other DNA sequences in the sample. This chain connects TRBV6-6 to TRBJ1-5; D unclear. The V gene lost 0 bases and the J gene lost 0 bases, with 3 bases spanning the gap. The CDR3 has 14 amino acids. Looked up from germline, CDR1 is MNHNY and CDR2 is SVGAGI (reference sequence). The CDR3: CASSYSYSNQPQHF. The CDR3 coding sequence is TGTGCCAGCAGTTACTCCTATAGCAATCAGCCCCAGCATTTT.

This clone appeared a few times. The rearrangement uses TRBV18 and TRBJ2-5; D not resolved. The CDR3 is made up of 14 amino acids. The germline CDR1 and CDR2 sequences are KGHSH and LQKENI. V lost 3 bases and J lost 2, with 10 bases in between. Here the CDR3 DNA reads TGTGCCAGCTCACCCAGACTGGAACAAGAGACCCAGTACTTC. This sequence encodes CASSPRLEQETQYF.

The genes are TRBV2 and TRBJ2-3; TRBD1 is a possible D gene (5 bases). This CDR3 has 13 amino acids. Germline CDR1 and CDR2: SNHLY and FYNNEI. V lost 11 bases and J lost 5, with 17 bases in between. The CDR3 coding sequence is TGTGCCGCAGCACAAGGGGCCGGAGATACGCAGTATTTT. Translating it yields CAAAQGAGDTQYF.

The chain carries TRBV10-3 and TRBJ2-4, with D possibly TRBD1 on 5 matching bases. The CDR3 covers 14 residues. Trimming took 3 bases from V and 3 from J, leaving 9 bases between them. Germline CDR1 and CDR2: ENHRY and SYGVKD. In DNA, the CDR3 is TGTGCCATCAGTGAAAGGGGTGACAAAAACATTCAGTACTTC. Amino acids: CAISERGDKNIQYF.